The clone carrying this TCR beta chain turned up a few times. The antigen remains undetermined. Data came from immunoSEQ multiplex PCR; TCRdb stores just in-frame clones and leaves some out. This table has 35,000 to 45,000 clones, around 73% appearing once. The data were taken from a study of vaccination effects on CD4 cells after COVID-19. Under the ViraFEST assay, PBMC were stimulated with viral peptide pools so that antigen-specific CD4+ T cells expanded. Sequencing was performed afterwards. Researchers isolated CD4+ T cells once less than twelve days of culture had elapsed. Their SARS-CoV-2 infection, verified by PCR, occurred between March and December 2020. Researchers swapped half the medium for IL-2 medium on both days 3 and 7. Sequenced material: CD4+ T cells from PBMCs cultured with HCoV-NL63 spike peptides, taken before COVID-19 vaccination. The TCR was taken from a human donor who had a prior SARS-CoV-2 infection.

Here the CDR3 DNA reads TGTGCCAGCAGTTTGGATCTAGATTACGAGCAGTACTTC. Translated, it gives CASSLDLDYEQYF. J is TRBJ2-7 and V is TRBV12-3 or TRBV12-4, with D hard to call. V dropped 3 bases and J dropped 4 bases, with 10 bases sitting between them. This CDR3 is 13 amino acids long.